This TCR beta chain stems from a study of regulatory T cells in long-lasting Graves disease. Study findings and constraints: Newly diagnosed Graves' patients had higher TCR diversity than persistent ones. Accuracy may have suffered from the small sample size.

Noted time point: newly diagnosed GD, antithyroid drugs for less than 3 months. Extracted RNA from PBMCs served as the source of the TCR library. Looked up from germline, CDR1 is SGHRS and CDR2 is YFSETQ. The V end lost 6 bases, the J end lost 0 bases, and 15 bases lay between the germline ends. The CDR3 has 16 amino acids. The table lists this clonotype with many counts. Its antigen remains unknown. For TCR beta, libraries came from iRepertoire HTBI primers and Arm-PCR of CDR3 regions. In the source study's methods: In the combined samples, roughly 62 TRBV and approximately 15 TRBJ segments were identified. TCRdb independently ran MiXCR on the multiplex PCR reads; one entry per CDR3 protein. In this record, the V and J calls reflect TCRdb's handling and not the investigators' own analysis. The repertoire consists of about 440,000 distinct CDR3 sequences, with 15% occurring once and the leading ten covering roughly 17%.

The same data also went into a second study, on T cells in Graves' hyperthyroidism and ophthalmopathy.

The sample here was peripheral blood mononuclear cells (PBMCs), taken at new diagnosis, from a patient treated with antithyroid drugs. This receptor was identified in a woman in her 30s with Graves disease. The chain joins TRBV5-1 to TRBJ2-2; tentatively, D is TRBD1 (6 bases). CDR3: CASKALGHPNTGELFF. CDR3 nucleotides: TGCGCCAGCAAAGCACTGGGACACCCGAACACCGGGGAGCTGTTTTTT.